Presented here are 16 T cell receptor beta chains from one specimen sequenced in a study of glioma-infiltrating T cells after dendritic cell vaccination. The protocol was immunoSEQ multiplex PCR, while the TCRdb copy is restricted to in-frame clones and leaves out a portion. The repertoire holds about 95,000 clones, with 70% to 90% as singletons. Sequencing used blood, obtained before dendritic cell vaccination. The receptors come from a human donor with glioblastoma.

Written as DNA, the CDR3 is TGTGCCAGCAGCCAAGCCGTAGCGGGAGTATACAATGAGCAGTTCTTC. Protein sequence: CASSQAVAGVYNEQFF. V and J are TRBV4-2 and TRBJ2-1, with 9 positions matching TRBD2. CDR3 length: 16 residues. Germline lookup yields CDR1 LGHNA and CDR2 YNFKEQ. The V segment lost 1 base and the J segment 4 bases; nucleotides outside the gene matches: 5.

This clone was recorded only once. CDR3 nucleotide sequence: TGTGCCAGCACCACCCCAGGGACTGAAGCTTTCTTT. Its protein is CASTTPGTEAFF. The rearrangement joins TRBV5-6 to TRBJ1-1; weak D call: TRBD1 (5 bases). V was clipped by 6 bases and J by 5 bases, with 11 bases between them. The CDR3 length is 12 residues. Germline lookup yields CDR1 SGHDT and CDR2 YYEEEE.

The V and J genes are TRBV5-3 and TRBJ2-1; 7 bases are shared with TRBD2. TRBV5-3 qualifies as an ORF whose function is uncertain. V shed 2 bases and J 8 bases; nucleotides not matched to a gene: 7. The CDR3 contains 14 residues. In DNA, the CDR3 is TGTGCCAGAAGCTTCGGACTAGTCCTCCATGAGCAGTTCTTC. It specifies CARSFGLVLHEQFF.

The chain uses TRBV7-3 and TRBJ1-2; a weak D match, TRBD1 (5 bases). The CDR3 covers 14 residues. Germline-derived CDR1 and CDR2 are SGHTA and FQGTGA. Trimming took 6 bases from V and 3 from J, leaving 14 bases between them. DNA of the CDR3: TGTGCCAGCAGTCCCAGCACGGGGGACTATGGCTACACCTTC. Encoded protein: CASSPSTGDYGYTF.

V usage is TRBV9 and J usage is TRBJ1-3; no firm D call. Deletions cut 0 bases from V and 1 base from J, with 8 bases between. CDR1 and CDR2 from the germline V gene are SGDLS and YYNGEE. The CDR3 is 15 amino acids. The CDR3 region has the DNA TGTGCCAGCAGCGTAGTGCCCGGGTCTGGAAACACCATATATTTT. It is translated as CASSVVPGSGNTIYF.

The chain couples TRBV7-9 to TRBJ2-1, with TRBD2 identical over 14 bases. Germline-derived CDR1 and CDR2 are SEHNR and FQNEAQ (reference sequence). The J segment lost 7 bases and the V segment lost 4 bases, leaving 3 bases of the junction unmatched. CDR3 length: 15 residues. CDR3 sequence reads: CASSWGTSGRNEQFF. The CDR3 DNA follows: TGTGCCAGCAGCTGGGGGACTAGCGGGAGAAATGAGCAGTTCTTC. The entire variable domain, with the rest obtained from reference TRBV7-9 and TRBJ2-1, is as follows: DTGVSQNPRHKITKRGQNVTFRCDPISEHNRLYWYRQTLGQGPEFLTYFQNEAQLEKSRLLSDRFSAERPKGSFSTLEIQRTEQGDSAMYLCASSWGTSGRNEQFFGPGTRLTVL.

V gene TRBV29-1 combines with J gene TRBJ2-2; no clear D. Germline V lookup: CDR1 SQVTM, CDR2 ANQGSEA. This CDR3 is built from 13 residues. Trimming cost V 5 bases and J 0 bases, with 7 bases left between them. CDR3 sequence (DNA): TGCAGCGTTAGCGAATCGAACACCGGGGAGCTGTTTTTT. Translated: CSVSESNTGELFF.

CDR3 DNA: TGTGCCAGCAGCTTAGAGGCAGGCGCTGCTTTCTTT. It is translated as CASSLEAGAAFF. The V and J genes are TRBV7-2 and TRBJ1-1, with D hard to call. The V gene's germline CDR1 is SGHTA and CDR2 FQGNSA. This CDR3 has 12 residues. Trimming took off 1 base at V and 11 bases at J, with 11 bases between the two ends.

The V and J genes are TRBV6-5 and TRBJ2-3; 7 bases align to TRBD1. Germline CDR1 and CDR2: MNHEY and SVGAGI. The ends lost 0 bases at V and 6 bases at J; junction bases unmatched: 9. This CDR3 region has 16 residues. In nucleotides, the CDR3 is TGTGCCAGCAGTTACTCTAAAATGAGGGGGCTGGATACGCAGTATTTT. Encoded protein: CASSYSKMRGLDTQYF.

CDR3 sequence reads: CASSLISSGNYEQYF. CDR3 nucleotide sequence: TGTGCCAGTAGCCTCATATCTAGCGGGAATTACGAGCAGTACTTC. The chain recombines TRBV19 with TRBJ2-7; TRBD2 matches at 9 bases. The trim removed 6 bases at V and 4 bases at J, leaving 10 bases unmatched. CDR1 is LNHDA, CDR2 SQIVND, per germline (reference sequence). The CDR3 totals 15 residues.

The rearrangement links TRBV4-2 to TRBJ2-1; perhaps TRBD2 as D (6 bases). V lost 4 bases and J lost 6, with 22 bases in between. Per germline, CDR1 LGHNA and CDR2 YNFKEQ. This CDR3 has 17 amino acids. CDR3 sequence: CASSPASGTPVGNEQFF. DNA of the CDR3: TGTGCCAGCAGCCCAGCCTCCGGGACTCCTGTGGGCAATGAGCAGTTCTTC.

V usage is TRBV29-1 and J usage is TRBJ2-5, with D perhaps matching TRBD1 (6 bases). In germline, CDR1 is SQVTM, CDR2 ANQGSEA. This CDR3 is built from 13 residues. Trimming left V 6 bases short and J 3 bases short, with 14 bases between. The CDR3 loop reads CSVDSSGKETQYF. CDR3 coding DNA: TGCAGCGTGGACAGTTCCGGCAAAGAGACCCAGTACTTC.

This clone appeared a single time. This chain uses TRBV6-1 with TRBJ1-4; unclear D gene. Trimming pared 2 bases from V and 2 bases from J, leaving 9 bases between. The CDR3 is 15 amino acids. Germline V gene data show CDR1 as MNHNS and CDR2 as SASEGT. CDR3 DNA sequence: TGTGCCAGCAGTGAAAGGAGACCCACTAATGAAAAACTGTTTTTT. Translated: CASSERRPTNEKLFF.

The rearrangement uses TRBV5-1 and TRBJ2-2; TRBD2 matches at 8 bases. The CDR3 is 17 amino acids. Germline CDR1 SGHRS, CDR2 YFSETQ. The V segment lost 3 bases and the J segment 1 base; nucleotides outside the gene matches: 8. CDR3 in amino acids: CASSSEGSGVNTGELFF. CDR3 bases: TGCGCCAGCAGCTCTGAGGGTAGCGGGGTGAACACCGGGGAGCTGTTTTTT.

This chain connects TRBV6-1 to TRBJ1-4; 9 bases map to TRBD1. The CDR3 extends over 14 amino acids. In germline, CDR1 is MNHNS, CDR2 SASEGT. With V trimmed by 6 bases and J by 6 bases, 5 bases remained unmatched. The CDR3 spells CASRTGGSDEKLFF. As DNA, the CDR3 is TGTGCCAGCAGGACAGGGGGTAGCGATGAAAAACTGTTTTTT.

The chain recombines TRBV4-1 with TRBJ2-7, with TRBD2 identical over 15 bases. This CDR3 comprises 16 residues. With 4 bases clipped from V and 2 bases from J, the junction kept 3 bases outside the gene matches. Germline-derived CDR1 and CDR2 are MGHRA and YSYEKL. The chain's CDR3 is CASSRGTSGGPYEQYF. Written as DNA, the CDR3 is TGCGCCAGCAGCCGCGGGACTAGCGGGGGGCCCTACGAGCAGTACTTC.